This TCR beta chain was captured in a study of T cell responses to AZD1222 COVID-19 vaccine. Deletions cut 0 bases from V and 3 bases from J, with 12 bases between. The V gene's germline CDR1 is SGHAT and CDR2 FQNNGV. CDR3 length: 16 residues. The table came from immunoSEQ multiplex PCR; TCRdb's copy has only in-frame clones and leaves some out. In the table there are roughly 97,000 clones, about 91% of which are singletons. The chain links TRBV11-2 to TRBJ2-1; the D gene could be TRBD1 or TRBD2 (5 bases each). The input for sequencing was peripheral blood, taken on day 0 of AZD1222 vaccination. The TCR sequence derives from an adult in good health. In DNA form, the CDR3 reads TGTGCCAGCAGCTTAGAAACTAGTGGGGGCTACAATGAGCAGTTCTTC. This codes for CASSLETSGGYNEQFF.